This section outlines one TCR beta chain sequence together with its context. This sample was included in a study of T-cell memory formation after mild COVID-19. TCRdb analysed the 5' RACE reads with MiXCR anew, one entry per CDR3 protein. The repertoire holds about 340,000 distinct CDR3 sequences, with approximately 13% as singletons. V lost 3 bases to trimming and J lost 2 bases; unmatched junction nucleotides: 4. From germline, CDR1 is DFQATT and CDR2 SNEGSKA (reference sequence). CDR3 size: 14 residues. This rearrangement joins TRBV20-1 to TRBJ2-3; 8 nucleotides agree with TRBD2. This TCR was recovered from a man between 18 and 29 years old who had mild COVID-19 (a few samples of this study predate the infection). Cell type and time point are not known. Sequencing used PBMCs or a T cell subset sorted from them (not recorded which). The chain's CDR3 is CSASTGGYTDTQYF. The CDR3 DNA reads as TGCAGTGCTAGTACGGGGGGGTACACAGATACGCAGTATTTT.